These 32 T cell receptor beta chains share one sample of origin, sequenced in a study of metastatic and nonmetastatic thyroid tumors. Not a single patient had been given any form of treatment at any point before undergoing thyroid surgery. From the PCR reads, TCRdb re-called clones with MiXCR. This sample carries about 19,000 clones, 22% of them seen once, and the ten largest clones take 8.5% to 12%. Sequences were obtained from tumor tissue. All receptors come from a male donor with papillary thyroid cancer or a benign thyroid nodule (not recorded which). Some clones in this sample may be carry-over from other donors' samples.

This clone has just a few counts. A much larger clone differs from this one at a single base, so this may be a read error. The same CDR3 arises from other DNA sequences in this sample as well. V usage is TRBV6-1 and J usage is TRBJ1-2, with 8 positions matching TRBD1. The junction had 5 bases not matched to a gene; V was cut back by 0 bases and J by 8 bases. The CDR3 has 14 residues. Germline assignment: CDR1 MNHNS and CDR2 SASEGT. In DNA, the CDR3 is TGTGCCAGCAGTGAAGCCGGGACAGGCTACGGCTACACCTTC. Its protein product is CASSEAGTGYGYTF.

This clone came up many times. V gene TRBV13 combines with J gene TRBJ2-7; 10 bases are shared with TRBD2. V trimming: 6 bases; J trimming: 0 bases; junction bases outside the gene matches: 5. The V gene's germline CDR1 is PRHDT and CDR2 FYEKMQ (reference sequence). The CDR3 is 15 residues long. Here the CDR3 reads CASRTGTSASYEQYF. DNA for the CDR3: TGTGCCAGCAGAACCGGGACTAGCGCCTCCTACGAGCAGTACTTC.

The gene calls are TRBV28 and TRBJ2-1; 10 positions match TRBD2. This CDR3 is 14 amino acids long. Germline CDR1 is MDHEN and CDR2 is SYDVKM. The ends lost 2 bases at V and 5 bases at J; junction bases unmatched: 0. CDR3: CASSLGTSDNEQFF. CDR3 DNA: TGTGCCAGCAGTTTAGGGACTAGCGACAATGAGCAGTTCTTC.

This clone was seen repeatedly, ten times or more. This chain connects TRBV27 to TRBJ2-3, with D possibly TRBD1 on 7 matching bases. Germline CDR1 MNHEY, CDR2 SMNVEV (reference sequence). The V end was cut by 9 bases, the J end by 0 bases, with 16 bases between. The CDR3 is made up of 15 amino acids. In DNA, the CDR3 is TGTGCCAGTGCCCAGGGGGGAAGGAGCACAGATACGCAGTATTTT. This codes for CASAQGGRSTDTQYF.

About this clone itself: The same CDR3 also results from other DNA sequences found in this sample. This chain connects TRBV12-5 to TRBJ2-1; D may be TRBD2 (5 bases). Trimming took off 4 bases at V and 0 bases at J, with 13 bases between the two ends. The CDR3 covers 16 residues. Germline V gene data show CDR1 as LGHNT and CDR2 as FRNRAP. The CDR3 bases are TGTGCTAGTGGTTCCCCTAGTGGGAGCTCCTACAATGAGCAGTTCTTC. It codes for CASGSPSGSSYNEQFF.

By its share, this clone is medium-sized. The chain is built from TRBV7-3 and TRBJ2-7; TRBD1 matches 9 bases. Germline CDR1 and CDR2: SGHTA and FQGTGA. CDR3 length equals 15 residues. J lost 2 bases, V lost 5 bases, and 7 bases had no gene match. The CDR3, as DNA: TGTGCCAGCAGCCCCACCGGGACAGGGCCCTACGAGCAGTACTTC. The encoded protein is CASSPTGTGPYEQYF.

This clone was seen repeatedly, ten times or more. J is TRBJ1-1 and V is TRBV18, with 8 bases fitting TRBD1. This CDR3 spans 15 amino acids. Germline V gives CDR1 KGHSH, CDR2 LQKENI. Losses at the gene ends were 1 base for V and 3 bases for J; bases not matched to a gene: 4. The CDR3 sequence is CASSPRTGSDTEAFF. In nucleotides, the CDR3 is TGTGCCAGCTCACCACGGACAGGGTCGGACACTGAAGCTTTCTTT.

At least ten counts were recorded for this clone. The V and J genes are TRBV3-1 and TRBJ2-7; 11 bases line up with TRBD2. CDR3 length equals 20 residues. Germline-derived CDR1 and CDR2 are LGHDT and YNNKEL (reference sequence). Losses at the gene ends were 4 bases for V and 3 bases for J; bases not matched to a gene: 20. The CDR3 spells CASSPGGGLAGGGSFYEQYF. CDR3 sequence (DNA): TGTGCCAGCAGCCCAGGGGGGGGGCTAGCGGGAGGAGGGTCTTTCTACGAGCAGTACTTC.

The chain employs TRBV6-2 or TRBV6-3 and TRBJ1-2; D gene uncertain. Trimming took off 7 bases at V and 2 bases at J, with 14 bases between the two ends. The germline CDR1 and CDR2 sequences are MNHEY and SVGEGT. The CDR3 is 14 amino acids. The CDR3 nucleotides are TGTGCCAGCACCCCGTCCATGGGAAACTATGGCTACACCTTC. This encodes CASTPSMGNYGYTF.

CDR3 DNA: TGCAGTGCTAGAGATACATATCGCTACGAGCAGTACTTC. It encodes CSARDTYRYEQYF. The V call is TRBV20-1, the J call TRBJ2-7; D gene uncertain. In germline, CDR1 is DFQATT, CDR2 SNEGSKA (reference sequence). CDR3 length: 13 residues. V dropped 0 bases and J dropped 3 bases, with 9 bases sitting between them.

This clone was seen at least ten times. This chain uses TRBV28 with TRBJ2-5, with D perhaps matching TRBD2 (6 bases). The V and J ends lost 6 bases and 2 bases respectively, with 13 bases between them. Germline CDR1 MDHEN, CDR2 SYDVKM. CDR3 length equals 14 residues. CDR3 coding DNA: TGTGCCAGCAGGTTTACGGGAGCGCAAGAGACCCAGTACTTC. Residues: CASRFTGAQETQYF.

There are many counts of this clone. The chain uses TRBV7-3 and TRBJ2-5, with a tentative D call TRBD1 (5 bases). Germline V lookup: CDR1 SGHTA, CDR2 FQGTGA. Trimming removed 5 bases at V and 2 bases at J, with 18 bases between. The CDR3 sequence is 16 residues long. CDR3 loop: CASSQNGAGRQETQYF. The CDR3 DNA reads as TGTGCCAGCAGCCAAAACGGCGCAGGGCGACAAGAGACCCAGTACTTC. The entire variable domain, with the rest obtained from reference TRBV7-3 and TRBJ2-5, is as follows: GAGVSQTPSNKVTEKGKYVELRCDPISGHTALYWYRQSLGQGPEFLIYFQGTGAADDSGLPNDRFFAVRPEGSVSTLKIQRTERGDSAVYLCASSQNGAGRQETQYFGPGTRLLVL.

This clone was seen at least ten times. The chain couples TRBV20-1 to TRBJ2-2; the D gene could be TRBD1 or TRBD2 (5 bases each). CDR1 and CDR2 (germline): DFQATT, SNEGSKA (reference sequence). This CDR3 is 14 amino acids long. V lost 6 bases to trimming and J lost 1 base, with 12 bases between them. CDR3 in DNA: TGCAGTGCAGAGGGACGTCGGAACACCGGGGAGCTGTTTTTT. This gives the protein CSAEGRRNTGELFF.

This clone has just a few counts. A read error may be the cause here, since a much bigger clone is one base away. This sample also contains other DNA sequences that code for the same CDR3. This chain uses TRBV14 with TRBJ2-3, with D perhaps assigned TRBD1 or TRBD2 (6 bases each). V gave up 9 bases and J gave up 7 bases, with 14 bases separating them. The CDR3 covers 12 residues. Looked up from germline, CDR1 is SGHDN and CDR2 is FVKESK. CDR3 DNA: TGTGCCAGTAGCTTAGGGGGGAATACGCAGTATTTT. This translates into CASSLGGNTQYF.

V usage is TRBV9 and J usage is TRBJ2-1, with unresolved D. The CDR3 covers 15 residues. Germline loops: CDR1 SGDLS, CDR2 YYNGEE. Trimming removed 0 bases at V and 4 bases at J, with 11 bases between. CDR3 bases: TGTGCCAGCAGCGTAGAGGCAGAGACATACAATGAGCAGTTCTTC. It specifies CASSVEAETYNEQFF.

This clone was seen ten or more times. The chain links TRBV6-2 or TRBV6-3 to TRBJ1-1, with a weak D call TRBD1 (6 bases). CDR1 and CDR2 from the germline V gene are MNHEY and SVGEGT. This CDR3 is 13 amino acids long. V gave up 6 bases and J gave up 1 base, with 9 bases separating them. The chain's CDR3 is CASRTGWNTEAFF. The DNA for the CDR3 is TGTGCCAGCAGGACAGGTTGGAACACTGAAGCTTTCTTT.

The table lists this clone with many counts. The CDR3: CASSLSSAPSNQFF. DNA for the CDR3: TGTGCCAGCAGCTTAAGTTCAGCGCCTAGTAATCAGTTCTTC. The V and J genes are TRBV7-2 and TRBJ2-1; D remains ambiguous. Germline values: CDR1 SGHTA, CDR2 FQGNSA. CDR3 size: 14 residues. Trimming removed 2 bases from V and 13 bases from J, with 18 bases in between.

This clone was recorded at least ten times. The rearrangement joins TRBV12-3 or TRBV12-4 to TRBJ1-1; D may be TRBD1 (6 bases). Trimming took off 5 bases at V and 3 bases at J, with 13 bases between the two ends. CDR3 length equals 14 residues. DNA for the CDR3: TGTGCCAGCAGTCCAGAGGGGGAGCACACTGAAGCTTTCTTT. Its translation is CASSPEGEHTEAFF.

This clone was picked up many times. The rearrangement links TRBV27 to TRBJ2-7, with TRBD2 as a possible D gene (5 bases). Germline lookup yields CDR1 MNHEY and CDR2 SMNVEV (reference sequence). The CDR3 runs to 13 residues. V shed 5 bases and J shed 0 bases, with 8 bases lying between them. Written as DNA, the CDR3 is TGTGCCAGCAGTCCCGCGGGCTCCTACGAGCAGTACTTC. Its translation: CASSPAGSYEQYF.

This clone was recorded many times. The chain combines TRBV12-3 or TRBV12-4 with TRBJ2-1; 9 positions match TRBD2. The CDR3 consists of 16 residues. V was clipped by 6 bases and J by 5 bases; unmatched bases: 11. The CDR3 protein is CASSVLRLAGNNEQFF. The CDR3, as DNA: TGTGCCAGCAGCGTCCTTAGGCTAGCGGGGAACAATGAGCAGTTCTTC.

This clone was counted many times. The chain combines TRBV4-2 with TRBJ2-3; D remains ambiguous. The CDR3 runs to 13 residues. V lost 0 bases and J lost 6, with 7 bases in between. Germline assignment: CDR1 LGHNA and CDR2 YNFKEQ. The CDR3 DNA reads TGTGCCAGCAGCCAAGATGGGCGGGATACGCAGTATTTT. This gives the protein CASSQDGRDTQYF.

This clone appeared a few times. A much bigger clone sits one base away, suggesting this may be a read error. Other DNA sequences in the sample encode the same CDR3. V gene TRBV6-2 or TRBV6-3 combines with J gene TRBJ1-5; TRBD1 is a possible D gene (5 bases). The ends were cut back, 2 bases at V and 6 bases at J, with 11 bases in the middle. CDR3 length: 14 residues. CDR1 MNHEY and CDR2 SVGEGT come from the germline V gene. The CDR3 here is CASSYPGGTQPQHF. The CDR3 DNA reads as TGTGCCAGCAGTTACCCCGGGGGTACTCAGCCCCAGCATTTT.

This clone was detected many times. The chain has TRBV9 and TRBJ2-3; a possible D gene is TRBD1 (5 bases). V dropped 4 bases and J dropped 0 bases, with 15 bases sitting between them. The CDR3 runs to 16 residues. Germline V gives CDR1 SGDLS, CDR2 YYNGEE. CDR3 region: CASSPHRTTSTDTQYF. The CDR3 nucleotides are TGTGCCAGCAGCCCCCACAGGACAACTAGCACAGATACGCAGTATTTT.

By sample fraction, this clone is medium-sized. The V and J genes are TRBV6-1 and TRBJ2-5; D unclear. The V end lost 1 base, the J end lost 3 bases, and 12 bases lay between the germline ends. The CDR3 is 15 residues long. The germline CDR1 and CDR2 sequences are MNHNS and SASEGT. The CDR3 DNA sequence: TGTGCCAGCAGTGAAGATTTTGCAGGAAAAGAGACCCAGTACTTC. Protein: CASSEDFAGKETQYF.

This chain connects TRBV12-5 to TRBJ2-7, with TRBD2 matching 11 bases. Trimming at V came to 2 bases and at J to 4 bases, leaving 4 bases not matched to a gene. Germline CDR1 is LGHNT and CDR2 is FRNRAP. The CDR3 contains 15 residues. CDR3 sequence: CASGLTSGREYEQYF. The CDR3 bases are TGTGCTAGTGGTTTGACTAGCGGGAGAGAGTACGAGCAGTACTTC.

The chain uses TRBV6-4 and TRBJ2-7; D not certain. V dropped 11 bases and J dropped 2 bases, with 19 bases sitting between them. The CDR3 is 14 amino acids. Germline values: CDR1 MRHNA, CDR2 SNTAGT. The CDR3 nucleotides are TGTGCCCCCAACCCTAGGGTTGGACCCTACGAGCAGTACTTC. It yields the protein CAPNPRVGPYEQYF.

This clone was found many times. This chain joins TRBV6-1 and TRBJ2-5; D is ambiguous. Germline V gives CDR1 MNHNS, CDR2 SASEGT. The length of the CDR3 is 11 residues. V was shortened by 8 bases and J by 7 bases, with 11 bases between the two germline ends. CDR3 in DNA: TGTGCCAGCCTATCACCTAGGACCCAGTACTTC. The encoded protein is CASLSPRTQYF.

This clone came up many times. This sequence joins TRBV11-2 and TRBJ2-3, with 7 nucleotides matching TRBD2. The germline gives CDR1 SGHAT, CDR2 FQNNGV. Germline trimming cut 6 bases from V and 0 bases from J; bases unmatched to any gene: 12. The CDR3 length is 17 residues. CDR3 sequence: CASRGFSLAASTDTQYF. As DNA, the CDR3 is TGTGCCAGCAGAGGGTTTTCGCTAGCGGCAAGCACAGATACGCAGTATTTT.

This clone has a count of ten or more. A much larger clonotype is one base distant, so this may be a read error. Other nucleotide sequences in the sample specify the same CDR3. The chain links TRBV19 to TRBJ2-7; D call uncertain. Germline V gives CDR1 LNHDA, CDR2 SQIVND (reference sequence). The CDR3 sequence is 13 residues long. This CDR3 reads CASSMRQAYEQYF. The CDR3 coding sequence is TGCGCCAGTAGTATGAGGCAGGCCTACGAGCAGTACTTC.

This clone was counted many times. The identical CDR3 is also encoded by other nucleotide sequences in the sample. This chain joins TRBV5-4 and TRBJ2-7, with D tentatively TRBD1 or TRBD2 (5 bases each). Germline V gene sequence: CDR1 SGHNT, CDR2 YYREEE (reference sequence). V lost 4 bases, J lost 3 bases, and 14 bases lay in between. This CDR3 spans 14 amino acids. The CDR3 region has the DNA TGTGCCAGCAGCCGACGGGGCCGTCTCTACGAGCAGTACTTC. As protein: CASSRRGRLYEQYF.

There are a few counts of this clone. The junction departs from the called germline gene at one end, perhaps through a read error. The chain uses TRBV5-1 and TRBJ2-1; TRBD2 matches 7 bases. This CDR3 has 19 residues. Germline CDR1 is SGHRS and CDR2 is YFSETQ. CDR3 region: CASSLAPPGREWGVNERFF. CDR3 nucleotide sequence: TGCGCCAGCAGCTTGGCCCCACCGGGGCGGGAGTGGGGCGTTAATGAGCGGTTCTTC.

This clone was recorded many times. The V call is TRBV9, the J call TRBJ2-6; D ambiguous. The V and J ends lost 2 bases and 3 bases respectively, with 6 bases between them. Germline lookup yields CDR1 SGDLS and CDR2 YYNGEE. The CDR3 is 14 amino acids. CDR3 amino acids: CASSVTIGANVLTF. CDR3 sequence (DNA): TGTGCCAGCAGCGTGACGATTGGGGCCAACGTCCTGACTTTC.